A selection of T cell receptor beta chains follows, all from one sample in a study of blood T cell repertoires in COVID-19. Clones were sequenced by immunoSEQ multiplex PCR, and TCRdb holds only the in-frame ones, with some missing. This sample has 250,000 or so clones, with more than 75% found just once. The sequenced sample was peripheral blood. The receptors originated from a woman between 40 and 50 years old who had recovered from COVID-19. CDR3s include the opening cysteine and the closing phenylalanine or tryptophan. The D gene is left open where the match is weak. Clone size is stated in some rows and not others, as once, few, many or a class when expanded.

v_gene	abundance	j_gene	d_gene	CDR3nt	CDR3aa
TRBV5-6	-	TRBJ2-7	-	TGTGCCAGCAGCTTGTGGGCCGGCCTCGGGGACGAGCAGTACTTC	CASSLWAGLGDEQYF
TRBV4-1	-	TRBJ2-1	TRBD2	TGCGCCAGCAGCCAACTCACTAGCGGGAGTATCGATGAGCAGTTCTTC	CASSQLTSGSIDEQFF
TRBV4-3	-	TRBJ2-3	-	TGCGCCAGCAGCCAGGGGGGGCCGGGTAGCACAGATACGCAGTATTTT	CASSQGGPGSTDTQYF
TRBV30	-	TRBJ2-3	TRBD2	TGTGCCTGGACCAGGTCACTAGCGGGAGGTCCAGATACGCAGTATTTT	CAWTRSLAGGPDTQYF
TRBV21-1	-	TRBJ2-2	-	TGTGCCAGCAGCAAAAAGGGCCCCCGTCTGGGGGGGAGGGAGCTGTTTTTT	CASSKKGPRLGGRELFF
TRBV3-1/TRBV3-2	-	TRBJ2-1	TRBD2	TGTGCCAGCAGCCCGTCCGGGGGGGGGTACAATGAGCAGTTCTTC	CASSPSGGGYNEQFF
TRBV19	once	TRBJ2-3	-	TGTGCCAGTAGTTACCGGGACAAGGGATCAGATACGCAGTATTTT	CASSYRDKGSDTQYF
TRBV9	-	TRBJ2-5	-	TGTGCCAGCAGCGTAGTAGCCAGTCAAGAGACCCAGTACTTC	CASSVVASQETQYF
TRBV4-2	-	TRBJ2-7	-	TGTGCCAGCAGCCAAGATGTGGCAGGGCCTCCCTACGAGCAGTACTTC	CASSQDVAGPPYEQYF
TRBV24-1	few	TRBJ2-1	TRBD2	TGTGCCACCAGTGCCCGATCATGGACTAGCGGGAGGATAATTGATGAGCAGTTCTTC	CATSARSWTSGRIIDEQFF
TRBV5-1	once	TRBJ2-5	TRBD1	TGCGCCAGCAGCTTGGCAGGGACAGGGAGGGAGACCCAGTACTTC	CASSLAGTGRETQYF
TRBV4-3	-	TRBJ2-6	-	TGCGCCAGCAGCCAAGTGGACAGTGCCTCTGGGGCCAACGTCCTGACTTTC	CASSQVDSASGANVLTF
TRBV18	-	TRBJ1-1	TRBD1	TGTGCCAGCTCACCACGCCCGACAGGGATGAACACTGAAGCTTTCTTT	CASSPRPTGMNTEAFF
TRBV7-8	few	TRBJ2-7	TRBD2	TGTGCCAGCAGCCGGACTAGCGGCGAGCAGTACTTC	CASSRTSGEQYF
TRBV7-2	-	TRBJ1-2	TRBD1	TGTGCCAGCAGCCAAGGGGGCCCCACATTATGGGGCTACACCTTC	CASSQGGPTLWGYTF
TRBV5-6	once	TRBJ1-4	-	TGTGCCAGCAGCTTGTCAGGCCGAACCCGGGAAAAACTGTTTTTT	CASSLSGRTREKLFF
TRBV9	few	TRBJ2-7	-	TGTGCCAGCAGCGTAAGGCCCCACAGGGGGGGCTCCTACGAGCAGTACTTC	CASSVRPHRGGSYEQYF
TRBV5-5	-	TRBJ2-7	-	TGTGCCAGCAGCTTGTGGAGCGGACCCTACGAGCAGTACTTC	CASSLWSGPYEQYF
TRBV24-1	-	TRBJ2-6	TRBD1	TGTGCCACCAGTGATTTCCCTACAGGGGCCGGGGCCAACGTCCTGACTTTC	CATSDFPTGAGANVLTF
TRBV12-3/TRBV12-4	few	TRBJ2-2	TRBD2	TGTGCCAGCAGTTTACGAGCGGGAGGTGGGCTGTTTTTT	CASSLRAGGGLFF
TRBV5-8	-	TRBJ1-1	-	TGTGCCAGCAGCTTGCAGGGGACGAACACTGAAGCTTTCTTT	CASSLQGTNTEAFF
TRBV4-3	-	TRBJ1-2	-	TGCGCCAGCAGCCAAGACGGGTGGACAGCCGGCTACACCTTC	CASSQDGWTAGYTF
TRBV6-2/TRBV6-3	-	TRBJ2-7	TRBD2	TGTGCCAGCAGTTGGGGGGCTAGCGGGGCCCCAAGCTCCTACGAGCAGTACTTC	CASSWGASGAPSSYEQYF
TRBV7-2	-	TRBJ2-3	TRBD2	TGTGCCAGCAGCCTCCCCGCACTAGCGGCCGCCGTAGATACGCAGTATTTT	CASSLPALAAAVDTQYF
TRBV7-3	few	TRBJ2-7	TRBD2	TGTGCCAGCAGCTTAAATCCGGGAGGGGCCTACGAGCAGTACTTC	CASSLNPGGAYEQYF
TRBV6-2/TRBV6-3	-	TRBJ2-5	TRBD2	TGTGCCAGCAGTTACTCGTCTAGCGGGAGAGAGACCCAGTACTTC	CASSYSSSGRETQYF
TRBV6-2/TRBV6-3	-	TRBJ2-5	-	TGTGCCAGCAGTTACACGGGAGCGGGTGAGACCCAGTACTTC	CASSYTGAGETQYF
TRBV7-6	-	TRBJ2-7	TRBD1	TGTGCCAGCAGCCCCCTGCGGGGCAGGGGGCCCGCGGATACCCTACGGGAGCAGTACTTC	CASSPLRGRGPADTLREQYF
TRBV5-5	-	TRBJ2-7	TRBD1	TGTGCCAGCAGCGCGGGACAGGGCCGAGGTGGGGAGCAGTACTTC	CASSAGQGRGGEQYF
TRBV6-2/TRBV6-3	-	TRBJ2-1	TRBD1	TGTGCCAGCAGTTACTACCGACAGGGGCGCAATGAGCAGTTCTTC	CASSYYRQGRNEQFF
TRBV5-1	-	TRBJ2-3	TRBD2	TGCGCCAGCAGCTCACCCCTAGCGGGGGCGGCAGATACGCAGTATTTT	CASSSPLAGAADTQYF
TRBV2	-	TRBJ1-4	-	TGTGCCAGCAGTGATGGGGGGTCTGAAAAACTGTTTTTT	CASSDGGSEKLFF
TRBV5-4	once	TRBJ2-6	TRBD2	TGTGCCAGCAGCTTTGGGGGGGCTGGGGCCAACGTCCTGACTTTC	CASSFGGAGANVLTF
TRBV9	-	TRBJ1-1	TRBD1	TGTGCCAGCAGCTCCAAGACAGGGAGTCCTGAAGCTTTCTTT	CASSSKTGSPEAFF
TRBV3-1/TRBV3-2	once	TRBJ1-3	-	TGTGCCAGCAGCCCACCCGGGACACTCTCTGGAAACACCATATATTTT	CASSPPGTLSGNTIYF
TRBV7-9	-	TRBJ1-5	-	TGTGCCAGCAGCTTAGAGGGGTGGGGCCAGCATTTT	CASSLEGWGQHF
TRBV3-1/TRBV3-2	-	TRBJ1-6	TRBD1	TGTGCCAGCAGCCACCCCGGGACAGGGATTTTCCTCCACTTT	CASSHPGTGIFLHF
TRBV18	once	TRBJ2-7	-	TGTGCCAGCTCACCACCGGCGGGGCTCGGTGGTGAGCAGTACTTC	CASSPPAGLGGEQYF
TRBV14	-	TRBJ1-1	-	TGTGCCAGCCGGGGAGGGGGGACTGAAGCTTTCTTT	CASRGGGTEAFF
TRBV29-1	-	TRBJ2-7	-	TGCAGCGTTGAAGTCGGTGCTAGCCGTCTATACGAGCAGTACTTC	CSVEVGASRLYEQYF
TRBV6-5	-	TRBJ1-3	-	TGTGCCAGCAGGCCCCGGGGGGGAGGAAACACCATATATTTT	CASRPRGGGNTIYF